This T cell receptor (beta chain) was obtained from a study of cytomegalovirus exposure and HLA in healthy donors. Study-level points and caveats: Some highly shared sequence variants likely arose as a pipeline artifact. Prior analysis indicated that the majority of TCR beta V segments exhibited productivity approximately 90% or approximately 30% of the time.

On this clone itself: Its antigen is unknown.

PCR employed 60 Vbeta and 13 Jbeta primers. TCRdb's copy holds only in-frame clones and misses some; the assay was immunoSEQ multiplex PCR. The sample yields approximately 110,000 clones, roughly 83% seen once. Germline V CDR1 and CDR2: SGHAT, FQNNGV. Trimming took 3 bases from V and 5 from J, leaving 13 bases between them. This CDR3 is built from 15 residues. The rearrangement joins TRBV11-2 to TRBJ2-2, with a tentative D call TRBD2 (5 bases). The sequence derives from a young woman in good health and CMV-seropositive. Sequenced: PBMCs. The DNA of the CDR3 is TGTGCCAGCAGCTTTGGGCTAGCCGGGACCGGGGAGCTGTTTTTT. It yields the protein CASSFGLAGTGELFF.